This T cell receptor beta chain originates from a study of shared clonotypes between healthy human individuals (dated by TCRdb to 2018 to 2021). Regarding the study in general: The cohort included three men and a couple of women between 18 and 49 years of age. For each donor, CD4 naive and CD4 memory were each run on three plates, CD8 naive on two plates, and CD8 memory on one plate. Blood TCR repertoires of a handful of healthy adults were deeply sequenced to estimate repertoire size and the extent of clonotype sharing between individuals. Different laboratories and diverse techniques were used to prepare libraries and sequence TCR repertoires, to increase sequencing depth and limit assay-specific biases. Per donor, leukapheresis produced somewhere between about 0.9 and 9.5 billion PBMCs.

Concerning this clone: The antigen this receptor binds is unknown. Base quality data are lacking; no much larger clone is found one base away.

Paper-wide results and their limitations: Even with the large sequencing depth, rarefaction of the sorted-subset datasets indicated that sequencing was incomplete. Across a few donors, roughly 5.4% of naive CD4, 3% to 4% of naive CD8, 2.3% of memory CD4, and 0.4% of memory CD8 clonotypes were shared. Pairwise subsampling led to the expectation that sequencing depth would affect the degree of clonotype sharing among donors. Compared with non-shared clonotypes, clonotypes shared by all four sorted-subset donors had higher generation probabilities. Sampling was limited to blood, and TCR repertoires in tissue likely differ from TCR repertoires in blood. Naive subsets generally had larger estimated clonotype richness than memory subsets did. The small number of donors limited the genetic and exposure-history diversity represented.

Donors were healthy HIV-negative adults with no recently reported acute infections or vaccinations. Every donor was a Caucasian adult living in Nashville, Tennessee, USA. Magnetic negative selection was used to enrich CD4+ T cells, after which naive cells were positively selected on CD45RA and the negative fraction became the memory subset. After blood collection by leukapheresis, PBMCs were isolated using Ficoll-Histopaque density gradient centrifugation and then cryopreserved in the vapor phase of liquid nitrogen. Purity and quantity of every magnetically sorted T cell population were checked by analytical flow cytometry. Genomic DNA was isolated from every sorted fraction and measured by UV absorbance on a Nanodrop 2000c. TCR CDR3 regions were amplified from genomic DNA by multiplex PCR using the deep immunoSEQ assay. Genomic DNA extracted from each cell subset was distributed evenly over all wells of several immunoSEQ 96-well plates, and each plate served as one replicate. For sorted subsets, each replicate PCR was loaded with roughly 200 ng genomic DNA, equivalent to about 33,000 T cell genomes. Purified libraries were measured with a Qubit 3.0 fluorometer, size-checked on a Bioanalyzer 2100, and measured again with the KAPA Library Quantification kit. Every immunoSEQ 96-well plate was sequenced on a separate single-read 150-cycle Illumina NextSeq 550 flow cell. The original methods were these. The immunoSEQ output contained only junctional sequences without quality scores, so filtering could not match that applied to full-length reads. Sequences were annotated with PyIR, a Python wrapper for IgBLAST v1.9, and V/J genes and CDR3 were assigned using IMGT germline references. Reads with weak V/J assignments (E-value above 1e-6), missing CDR3, stop codons, out-of-frame junctions, or ambiguous translated residues were removed. V3J clonotypes were defined as sequences sharing an identical inferred V gene, J gene, and CDR3 amino acid sequence. To compute the percentage overlap between repertoires, the number of shared unique clonotypes was divided by the size of the smaller repertoire. Repertoire richness was assessed with RTK rarefaction, the Chao1 estimator, and Recon v2.1 estimates of unobserved clonotypes. Generation probabilities were computed with OLGA for all TCRbeta clonotypes obtained by the gDNA method from a handful of donors. This is the immuneACCESS table as TCRdb keeps it, with only in-frame sequences that have V and J called. A part of the clones is gone; compared with another copy, unresolved V genes explain less than half, and the rest is unexplained. Clone size and V and J calls were adopted from that table, with D and trimming inferred from the DNA. Across this sample there are roughly 1,100,000 clones, with approximately 68% seen only once. About 1.5% of the sample lies in the top ten.

The receptor comes from a man younger than 30 in good health. The source material was memory CD4+ T cells sorted from blood. What this sample's cell subset or site label stands for: CD45RA-negative fraction.

The CDR3 region: CASSYSVTVATQYF. DNA sequence: TGTGCCAGCAGTTACTCCGTCACAGTGGCGACCCAGTACTTC. The chain uses TRBV6-6 and TRBJ2-5; a confident D gene designation cannot be given. The CDR3 runs 14 residues from the cysteine to the phenylalanine. Of all the DNA, just the CDR3 is kept, 42 bases in frame from base 1. Looking up the germline V gene (reference sequence) yields CDR1 MNHNY and CDR2 SVGAGI. V was cut back by 0 bases and J by 7 bases, leaving a gap of 12 bases between them.